These T cell receptor beta chains were read from a single sample in a study of T cell responses to AZD1222 COVID-19 vaccine. Profiled with immunoSEQ multiplex PCR; TCRdb holds only in-frame clones, not every one. The sample holds 85,000 to 110,000 clones, about 90% seen once. Sequenced material: peripheral blood, taken on day 0 of AZD1222 vaccination. The receptor source for this set is an adult in good health. Each CDR3 is given with its conserved first and last residue. A D gene is named only where the DNA matches it firmly. Clone size, where shown, is once, few, many, or a class for clones that have expanded.

CASSPGENQPQHF,TGTGCCAGCTCACCTGGGGAAAATCAGCCCCAGCATTTT,NA,TRBV18,TRBJ1-5,NA
CASSISSQETQYF,TGTGCCAGTAGTATATCGAGCCAAGAGACCCAGTACTTC,NA,TRBV19,TRBJ2-5,NA
CATSSRDTYSNQPQHF,TGTGCCACCAGCTCCCGGGACACCTATAGCAATCAGCCCCAGCATTTT,NA,TRBV15,TRBJ1-5,NA
CASSRGQNYGYTF,TGTGCCAGCAGCAGGGGACAGAACTATGGCTACACCTTC,TRBD1,TRBV7-6,TRBJ1-2,once
CASSQDQTVPYGYTF,TGCGCCAGCAGCCAAGACCAGACAGTCCCCTATGGCTACACCTTC,NA,TRBV4-1,TRBJ1-2,NA
CASRPFRTSGGAGELFF,TGTGCCAGCAGGCCCTTCCGGACTAGCGGGGGAGCCGGGGAGCTGTTTTTT,TRBD2,TRBV7-8,TRBJ2-2,NA
CASRRQGDTEAFF,TGTGCCAGCAGGCGACAGGGGGACACTGAAGCTTTCTTT,TRBD1,TRBV12-3/TRBV12-4,TRBJ1-1,NA
CASNPGRGVSNQPQHF,TGTGCCAGTAACCCGGGACGCGGGGTTAGCAATCAGCCCCAGCATTTT,NA,TRBV19,TRBJ1-5,once
CASSQRSTSGYTF,TGTGCCAGCAGCCAACGATCGACGAGTGGCTACACCTTC,NA,TRBV16,TRBJ1-2,NA
CASRVDRHTGELFF,TGTGCCAGCAGAGTCGACAGGCACACCGGGGAGCTGTTTTTT,NA,TRBV6-5,TRBJ2-2,NA
CASSLAQGAGNTEAFF,TGTGCCAGCAGCTTGGCACAGGGGGCCGGGAACACTGAAGCTTTCTTT,TRBD1,TRBV5-4,TRBJ1-1,once
CASTRTGYNEQFF,TGTGCCAGCACCAGGACAGGCTACAATGAGCAGTTCTTC,TRBD1,TRBV6-5,TRBJ2-1,NA